This TCR beta chain was documented in a study of OX40 agonist ivuxolimab in advanced cancers. General study results and limits: CD8+ T cells (on average) carried more expanded clones than CD4+ T cells.

The investigators sampled blood at baseline, at cycle 4 day 1, and at cycle 7 day 1. This CDR3 region has 15 residues. Germline CDR1 reads LGHNA; CDR2 reads YSLEER. Trimming left V 1 base short and J 4 bases short, with 13 bases between. As for this clone: What it binds is not known.

Assay: immunoSEQ multiplex PCR; the TCRdb copy retains only in-frame clones and omits some. The profile shows roughly 13,000 clones, approximately 90% of them singletons. This material consisted of CD4+ or CD8+ T cells sorted from blood, taken in a trial of the OX40 agonist ivuxolimab. V usage is TRBV4-3 and J usage is TRBJ1-2; weak D call: TRBD1 (5 bases). The clonotype was recovered from an adult with an advanced solid tumor such as melanoma, head and neck, liver or kidney cancer. The CDR3 is CASSQAGTVPYGYTF. The CDR3 DNA is TGCGCCAGCAGCCAAGCCGGGACGGTACCCTATGGCTACACCTTC.